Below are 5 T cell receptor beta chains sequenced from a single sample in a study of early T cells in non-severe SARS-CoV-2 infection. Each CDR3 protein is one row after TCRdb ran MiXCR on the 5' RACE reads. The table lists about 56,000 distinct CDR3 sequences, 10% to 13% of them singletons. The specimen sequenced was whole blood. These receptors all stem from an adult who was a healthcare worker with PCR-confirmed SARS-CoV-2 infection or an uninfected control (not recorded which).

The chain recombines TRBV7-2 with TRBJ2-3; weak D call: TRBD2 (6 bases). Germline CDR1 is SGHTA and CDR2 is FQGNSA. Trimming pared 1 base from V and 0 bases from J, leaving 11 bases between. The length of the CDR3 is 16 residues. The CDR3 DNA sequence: TGTGCCAGCAGCTTAGGGAGCGGGTCTAGCACAGATACGCAGTATTTT. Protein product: CASSLGSGSSTDTQYF.

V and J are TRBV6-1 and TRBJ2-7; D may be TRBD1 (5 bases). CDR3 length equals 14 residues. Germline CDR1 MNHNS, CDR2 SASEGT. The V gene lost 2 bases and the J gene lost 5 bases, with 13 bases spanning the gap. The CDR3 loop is CASSEKAGSDEQYF. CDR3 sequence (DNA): TGTGCCAGCAGTGAAAAGGCAGGGTCGGACGAGCAGTACTTC.

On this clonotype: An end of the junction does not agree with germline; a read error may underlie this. This CDR3 is CASSLGTASGNTIYF. The CDR3 nucleotides read TGTGCTAGCAGCTTAGGTACAGCATCTGGAAACACCATATATTTT. V is TRBV7-7 and J is TRBJ1-3, with D unresolved. CDR1 is SSHAT and CDR2 is FNYEAQ in the germline V gene (reference sequence). This CDR3 spans 15 amino acids. Full variable domain (rest looked up from reference TRBV7-7 and TRBJ1-3): GAGVSQSPRYKVTKRGQDVTLRCDPISSHATLYWYQQALGQGPEFLTYFNYEAQPDKSGLPSDRFSAERPEGSISTLTIQRTEQRDSAMYRCASSLGTASGNTIYFGEGSWLTVV.

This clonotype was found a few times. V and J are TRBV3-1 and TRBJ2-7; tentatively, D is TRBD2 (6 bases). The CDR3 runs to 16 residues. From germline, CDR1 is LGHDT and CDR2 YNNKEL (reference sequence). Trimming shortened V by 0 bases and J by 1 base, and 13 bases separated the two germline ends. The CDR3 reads CASSQDNRRGSYEQYF. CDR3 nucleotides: TGTGCCAGCAGCCAAGATAATCGGCGGGGTTCCTACGAGCAGTACTTC.

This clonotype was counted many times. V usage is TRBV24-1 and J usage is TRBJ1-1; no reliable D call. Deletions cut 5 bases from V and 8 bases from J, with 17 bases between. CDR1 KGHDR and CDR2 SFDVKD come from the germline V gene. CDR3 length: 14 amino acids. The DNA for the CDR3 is TGTGCCACCAGTGGAAGGCCCCCGAACGTAGAAGCTTTCTTT. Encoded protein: CATSGRPPNVEAFF.